These T cell receptor beta chains were read from a single sample in a study of STAT5B mutations in CD4+ large granular lymphocyte leukemia. Libraries were prepared by immunoSEQ multiplex PCR; TCRdb keeps only in-frame clonotypes and omits some of them. The sample shows 23,000 or so clones, over 60% of them seen only once. The specimen sequenced was CD4+ T cells from blood buffy coats. The origin of the receptors is a human donor in good health. Both conserved end residues are part of each CDR3. D genes are given only for firm matches. Part of the rows lack a size; the others show once, few, many or a class for expanded clones.

TRBD2	14	.	TRBV5-6	TRBJ2-7	CASRKTGGAKEQYF	TGTGCCAGCAGGAAAACGGGGGGGGCGAAAGAGCAGTACTTC
.	14	once	TRBV11-2	TRBJ2-7	CASSLRTPSYEQYF	TGTGCCAGCAGCTTAAGGACTCCCTCCTACGAGCAGTACTTC
.	13	.	TRBV11-3	TRBJ2-1	CASSPPGYNEQFF	TGTGCCAGCAGCCCCCCAGGGTACAATGAGCAGTTCTTC
TRBD1	13	once	TRBV14	TRBJ1-4	CASSQGRGRKLFF	TGTGCCAGCAGCCAAGGGAGGGGGCGAAAACTGTTTTTT
.	12	.	TRBV10-2	TRBJ2-7	CASSASFQEQYF	TGCGCCAGCAGTGCTAGCTTTCAAGAGCAGTACTTC
.	16	.	TRBV7-8	TRBJ2-7	CASSSGRGSPYYEQYF	TGTGCCAGCAGCTCAGGGCGGGGCAGCCCATACTACGAGCAGTACTTC
TRBD2	16	.	TRBV15	TRBJ2-1	CATSRVGRLAGDEQFF	TGTGCCACCAGCAGAGTAGGAAGGCTAGCGGGAGATGAGCAGTTCTTC
.	15	once	TRBV10-3	TRBJ1-2	CAISVDGGLGYGYTF	TGTGCCATCAGTGTGGATGGGGGCTTGGGCTATGGCTACACCTTC
TRBD1	14	once	TRBV5-6	TRBJ2-2	CASSQMTGVGELFF	TGTGCCAGCAGCCAAATGACAGGGGTTGGGGAGCTGTTTTTT
TRBD2	17	.	TRBV4-2	TRBJ2-1	CASSHKPGLGAYNEQFF	TGTGCCAGCAGCCACAAGCCGGGACTAGGAGCCTACAATGAGCAGTTCTTC
TRBD2	16	.	TRBV25-1	TRBJ2-1	CASRGLGSGSLDEQFF	TGTGCCAGCAGGGGCCTGGGGAGCGGGAGTCTCGATGAGCAGTTCTTC
.	16	.	TRBV6-5	TRBJ1-2	CASSYSNWGPNYGYTF	TGTGCCAGCAGTTACTCGAATTGGGGACCTAACTATGGCTACACCTTC
.	13	.	TRBV4-2	TRBJ1-5	CASSRFGNQPQHF	TGTGCCAGCAGCCGCTTCGGCAATCAGCCCCAGCATTTT
TRBD1	14	.	TRBV27	TRBJ2-3	CASRPGQGTDTQYF	TGTGCCAGCAGACCGGGACAGGGCACAGATACGCAGTATTTT
TRBD1	14	few	TRBV7-9	TRBJ1-3	CASSMDRLRNTIYF	TGTGCCAGCAGCATGGACAGGTTGCGAAACACCATATATTTT
.	11	few	TRBV6-1	TRBJ1-4	CASSEDVKLFF	TGTGCCAGCAGTGAAGACGTGAAACTGTTTTTT
TRBD2	18	.	TRBV4-2	TRBJ2-7	CASSQDGRGLADIYEQYF	TGTGCCAGCAGCCAAGATGGCAGGGGACTAGCGGATATCTACGAGCAGTACTTC
TRBD2	15	.	TRBV5-8	TRBJ2-7	CASSLGLASSYEQYF	TGTGCCAGCAGCCTCGGACTAGCCTCTTCCTACGAGCAGTACTTC
.	15	.	TRBV5-1	TRBJ1-2	CASIPDPNGVYGYTF	TGCGCCAGCATCCCTGACCCCAACGGAGTCTATGGCTACACCTTC
.	16	.	TRBV5-1	TRBJ1-2	CASSLFPGAQRYGYTF	TGCGCCAGCAGCTTGTTCCCAGGGGCCCAACGCTATGGCTACACCTTC
.	12	.	TRBV11-2	TRBJ2-4	CASSLNQNIQYF	TGTGCCAGCAGCTTAAATCAAAACATTCAGTACTTC
TRBD1	16	.	TRBV6-6	TRBJ1-3	CASRGTASGSGNTIYF	TGTGCCAGCAGGGGGACAGCGTCAGGCTCTGGAAACACCATATATTTT
.	13	.	TRBV7-9	TRBJ2-7	CASSSGGTYEQYF	TGTGCCAGCAGCTCAGGCGGAACCTACGAGCAGTACTTC
.	19	.	TRBV13	TRBJ2-6	CASSDLKGEPSSGANVLTF	TGTGCCAGCAGCGACCTGAAGGGGGAGCCGAGCTCTGGGGCCAACGTCCTGACTTTC
.	14	.	TRBV10-3	TRBJ2-7	CASGEGQISYEQYF	TGTGCCTCGGGGGAGGGACAGATCTCCTACGAGCAGTACTTC
TRBD1	15	.	TRBV13	TRBJ2-7	CASSFGQGISYEQYF	TGTGCCAGCAGCTTTGGACAGGGAATCTCCTACGAGCAGTACTTC
.	14	.	TRBV6-5	TRBJ1-1	CASFKGSGNTEAFF	TGTGCCAGCTTTAAGGGAAGCGGAAACACTGAAGCTTTCTTT
.	16	.	TRBV5-6	TRBJ2-3	CASSLRGVMGTDTQYF	TGTGCCAGCAGCTTACGAGGGGTGATGGGCACAGATACGCAGTATTTT
.	13	.	TRBV7-9	TRBJ2-7	CASSANRFYEQYF	TGTGCCAGCAGCGCCAACAGGTTTTACGAGCAGTACTTC
.	14	.	TRBV4-2	TRBJ2-3	CASSQGGTPDTQYF	TGTGCCAGCAGCCAGGGTGGGACCCCAGATACGCAGTATTTT
.	11	.	TRBV7-2	TRBJ1-6	CASSLSSPLHF	TGTGCCAGCAGCTTAAGTTCACCCCTCCACTTT
TRBD1	15	.	TRBV6-5	TRBJ2-7	CASSRPHRGEYEQYF	TGTGCCAGCAGCCGCCCCCACAGGGGAGAATACGAGCAGTACTTC
.	12	.	TRBV2	TRBJ2-7	CASSSPGVEQYF	TGTGCCAGCAGTTCCCCGGGGGTCGAGCAGTACTTC
.	16	.	TRBV6-6	TRBJ1-5	CASSGQLGLSNQPQHF	TGTGCCAGCAGTGGACAGTTGGGTCTTAGCAATCAGCCCCAGCATTTT
.	12	.	TRBV12-5	TRBJ2-3	CASGFWADTQYF	TGTGCTAGTGGTTTCTGGGCAGATACGCAGTATTTT
TRBD2	14	few	TRBV7-9	TRBJ2-2	CASSSLAETGELFF	TGTGCCAGCAGCTCTCTAGCGGAAACCGGGGAGCTGTTTTTT
TRBD2	19	.	TRBV7-2	TRBJ2-5	CASSLVTAGGPSGGETQYF	TGTGCCAGCAGCTTAGTCACAGCGGGAGGGCCCTCCGGGGGAGAGACCCAGTACTTC
.	14	few	TRBV25-1	TRBJ1-1	CASSEIRDGTEAFF	TGTGCCAGCAGTGAAATCAGGGATGGCACTGAAGCTTTCTTT
.	12	.	TRBV10-3	TRBJ2-3	CAISSILDTQYF	TGTGCCATCAGCTCCATTCTAGATACGCAGTATTTT
.	12	.	TRBV30	TRBJ1-6	CAWSVVGSPLHF	TGTGCCTGGAGTGTTGTCGGGTCACCCCTCCACTTT
TRBD2	16	.	TRBV30	TRBJ2-1	CAWTRTLAGVYNEQFF	TGTGCCTGGACCAGAACCTTAGCGGGAGTTTACAATGAGCAGTTCTTC
.	15	.	TRBV9	TRBJ1-2	CASSVAGTPALGYTF	TGTGCCAGCAGCGTAGCCGGGACTCCTGCACTTGGCTACACCTTC
TRBD1	19	once	TRBV27	TRBJ1-2	CASSSRTGRARQANYGYTF	TGTGCCAGCAGTTCCCGGACAGGACGGGCTCGCCAAGCTAACTATGGCTACACCTTC
.	15	.	TRBV11-3	TRBJ2-3	CASSLEPGSTDTQYF	TGTGCCAGCAGCTTAGAGCCAGGTAGCACAGATACGCAGTATTTT
.	15	.	TRBV6-1	TRBJ2-7	CASSEGRGGLYEQYF	TGTGCCAGCAGTGAAGGCAGGGGGGGTCTCTACGAGCAGTACTTC
TRBD1	15	.	TRBV30	TRBJ1-6	CAWNMGQGVDSPLHF	TGTGCCTGGAACATGGGACAGGGCGTTGATTCACCCCTCCACTTT
.	13	few	TRBV6-5	TRBJ1-1	CASSTSRGTEAFF	TGTGCCAGCAGTACAAGCCGGGGCACTGAAGCTTTCTTT
TRBD1	15	.	TRBV9	TRBJ2-5	CASSVGGRGQETQYF	TGTGCCAGCAGCGTAGGGGGCAGGGGGCAAGAGACCCAGTACTTC
TRBD2	15	.	TRBV30	TRBJ2-1	CAWSRLATAYNEQFF	TGTGCCTGGAGTCGACTAGCCACAGCCTACAATGAGCAGTTCTTC
TRBD1	13	.	TRBV11-3	TRBJ2-7	CASSRTGSYEQYF	TGTGCCAGCAGTCGGACAGGTTCCTACGAGCAGTACTTC
TRBD1	15	.	TRBV5-1	TRBJ2-7	CASSPLDRVDYEQYF	TGCGCCAGCAGCCCGCTGGACAGGGTGGACTACGAGCAGTACTTC
TRBD1	12	.	TRBV29-1	TRBJ1-1	CSGENRGGEAFF	TGCAGCGGTGAAAACAGGGGGGGTGAAGCTTTCTTT
.	15	once	TRBV6-1	TRBJ1-5	CASRPLGTGNQPQHF	TGTGCCAGCAGGCCGCTAGGGACGGGGAATCAGCCCCAGCATTTT
TRBD2	13	.	TRBV2	TRBJ2-7	CASKGRESYEQYF	TGTGCCAGCAAAGGGCGGGAGTCTTACGAGCAGTACTTC
.	17	.	TRBV7-9	TRBJ2-5	CASSRPRQGTIQETQYF	TGTGCCAGCAGCCGTCCAAGACAGGGGACTATCCAAGAGACCCAGTACTTC